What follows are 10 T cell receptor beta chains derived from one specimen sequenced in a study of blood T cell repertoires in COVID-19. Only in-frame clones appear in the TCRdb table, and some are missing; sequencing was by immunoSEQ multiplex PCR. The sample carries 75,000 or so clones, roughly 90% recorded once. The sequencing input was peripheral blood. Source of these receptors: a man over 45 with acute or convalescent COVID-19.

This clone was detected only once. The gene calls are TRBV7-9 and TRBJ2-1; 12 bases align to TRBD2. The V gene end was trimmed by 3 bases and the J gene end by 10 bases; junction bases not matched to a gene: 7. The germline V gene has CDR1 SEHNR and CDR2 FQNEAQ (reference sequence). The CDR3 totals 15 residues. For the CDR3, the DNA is TGTGCCAGCAGCTTGACTAGCGGGGGAATTAGGGAGCAGTTCTTC. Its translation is CASSLTSGGIREQFF.

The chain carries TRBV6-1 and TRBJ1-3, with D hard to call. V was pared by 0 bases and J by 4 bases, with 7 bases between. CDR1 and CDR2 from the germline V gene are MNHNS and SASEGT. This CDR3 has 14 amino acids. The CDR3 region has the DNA TGTGCCAGCAGTGAAGCGCTTCTAGGAAACACCATATATTTT. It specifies CASSEALLGNTIYF.

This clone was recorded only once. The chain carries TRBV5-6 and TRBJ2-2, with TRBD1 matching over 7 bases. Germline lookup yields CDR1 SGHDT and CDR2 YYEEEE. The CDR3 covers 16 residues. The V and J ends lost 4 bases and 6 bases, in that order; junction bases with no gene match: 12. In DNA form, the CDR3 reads TGTGCCAGCAGCGTTGATACGACAGGGCCCGCCGGGGAGCTGTTTTTT. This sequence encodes CASSVDTTGPAGELFF.

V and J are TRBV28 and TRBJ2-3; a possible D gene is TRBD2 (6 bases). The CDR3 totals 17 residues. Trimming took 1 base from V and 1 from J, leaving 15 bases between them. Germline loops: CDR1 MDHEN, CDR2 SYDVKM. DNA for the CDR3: TGTGCCAGCAGTTTATCTCTAGGGTGGGGGGGCACAGATACGCAGTATTTT. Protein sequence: CASSLSLGWGGTDTQYF.

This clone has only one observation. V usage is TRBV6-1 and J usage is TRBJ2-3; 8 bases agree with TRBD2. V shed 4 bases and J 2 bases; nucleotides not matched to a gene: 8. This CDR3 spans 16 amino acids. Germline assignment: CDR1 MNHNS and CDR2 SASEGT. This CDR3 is CASSGQLAENTDTQYF. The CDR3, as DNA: TGTGCCAGCAGTGGACAACTAGCGGAAAACACAGATACGCAGTATTTT.

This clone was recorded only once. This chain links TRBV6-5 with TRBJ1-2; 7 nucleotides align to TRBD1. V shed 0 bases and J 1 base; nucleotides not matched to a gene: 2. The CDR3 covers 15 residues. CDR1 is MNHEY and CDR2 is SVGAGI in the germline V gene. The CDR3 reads CASSYSWDSNYGYTF. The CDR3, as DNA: TGTGCCAGCAGTTACTCCTGGGACAGTAACTATGGCTACACCTTC.

The CDR3 spells CASSASSNQPQHF. CDR3 in DNA: TGTGCCAGCAGTGCCAGTAGCAATCAGCCCCAGCATTTT. This chain connects TRBV2 to TRBJ1-5, with D uncertain. The germline CDR1 and CDR2 sequences are SNHLY and FYNNEI. The CDR3 has 13 residues. V gave up 4 bases and J gave up 0 bases, with 4 bases separating them.

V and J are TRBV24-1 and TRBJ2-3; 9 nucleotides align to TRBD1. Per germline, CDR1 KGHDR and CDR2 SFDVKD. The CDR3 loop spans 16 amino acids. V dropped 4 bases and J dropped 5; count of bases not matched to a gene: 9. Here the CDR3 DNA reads TGTGCCACCAGTGAAGAGGACAGGGGAGTTTTAGATACGCAGTATTTT. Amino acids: CATSEEDRGVLDTQYF.

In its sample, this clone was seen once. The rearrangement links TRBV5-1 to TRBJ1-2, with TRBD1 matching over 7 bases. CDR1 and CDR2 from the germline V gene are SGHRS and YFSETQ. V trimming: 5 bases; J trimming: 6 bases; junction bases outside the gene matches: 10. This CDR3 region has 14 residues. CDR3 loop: CASRERQGDNGYTF. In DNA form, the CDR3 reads TGCGCCAGCAGAGAGAGACAGGGTGATAATGGCTACACCTTC.

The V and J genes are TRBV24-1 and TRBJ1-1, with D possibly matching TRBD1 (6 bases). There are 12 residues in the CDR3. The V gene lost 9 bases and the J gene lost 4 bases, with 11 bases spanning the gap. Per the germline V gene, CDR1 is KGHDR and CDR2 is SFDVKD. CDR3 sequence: CATQGSGTEAFF. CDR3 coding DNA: TGTGCCACCCAGGGGTCGGGCACTGAAGCTTTCTTT.